This T cell receptor beta chain derives from a study of T cell changes during pregnancy in multiple sclerosis. This CDR3 contains 17 residues. V was pared by 0 bases and J by 0 bases, with 14 bases between. In germline, CDR1 is SGHNT, CDR2 YYREEE (reference sequence). The method was immunoSEQ multiplex PCR; TCRdb's version includes in-frame clones alone and lacks a portion of them. Of more than 65,000 clones detected, just under 95% appear once; the ten largest clones hold more than 1%. This TCR was recovered from a female donor with multiple sclerosis, enrolled in a pregnancy study. The specimen comprised peripheral blood, sampled in the first trimester of pregnancy. The chain combines TRBV5-4 with TRBJ2-3, with D tentatively TRBD1 (6 bases). In DNA, the CDR3 is TGTGCCAGCAGCTTGGCCAAGGGGACATTTAGCACAGATACGCAGTATTTT. As protein: CASSLAKGTFSTDTQYF. Complete variable domain (other parts from reference TRBV5-4 and TRBJ2-3): ETGVTQSPTHLIKTRGQQVTLRCSSQSGHNTVSWYQQALGQGPQFIFQYYREEENGRGNFPPRFSGLQFPNYSSELNVNALELDDSALYLCASSLAKGTFSTDTQYFGPGTRLTVL.